What follows are 21 T cell receptor beta chains derived from one specimen sequenced in a study of T cells in Graves' hyperthyroidism and ophthalmopathy. What was amplified from RNA transcripts were TCR beta CDR3 regions. With the HTBI primer set, the TCR CDR3 went through a first round of RT-PCR. TCRdb used MiXCR to reprocess the multiplex PCR reads, holding one entry per CDR3 protein. The sample holds approximately 400,000 distinct CDR3 sequences, approximately 13% seen once. Sample: blood. The receptors shown here come from a woman aged 60-70 years with Graves' hyperthyroidism.

This clonotype was counted at least ten times. This sequence joins TRBV5-1 and TRBJ2-5, with 10 bases lining up with TRBD1. The CDR3 loop spans 15 amino acids. Germline V CDR1 and CDR2: SGHRS, YFSETQ. The V and J ends lost 4 bases and 5 bases, in that order; junction bases with no gene match: 8. The CDR3: CASSHRQGAAETQYF. CDR3 bases: TGCGCCAGCAGCCATCGACAGGGGGCAGCGGAGACCCAGTACTTC.

This clonotype was recorded a few times. The rearrangement links TRBV6-1 to TRBJ1-5; D possibly corresponds to TRBD1 (5 bases). V was shortened by 3 bases and J by 9 bases, with 18 bases between the two germline ends. Germline CDR1 MNHNS, CDR2 SASEGT. The CDR3 is 15 amino acids. DNA for the CDR3: TGTGCCAGCAGTGAGACCCCCCAGGGTACAAGGCCCCAGCATTTT. It is translated as CASSETPQGTRPQHF.

This clonotype was detected many times. V usage is TRBV30 and J usage is TRBJ2-7, with no clear D. Germline-derived CDR1 and CDR2 are GTSNPN and SVGIG (reference sequence). Trimming took off 3 bases at V and 0 bases at J, with 9 bases between the two ends. The CDR3 has 13 amino acids. This CDR3 reads CAWRPATSYEQYF. In nucleotides, the CDR3 is TGTGCCTGGAGACCCGCTACCTCCTACGAGCAGTACTTC.

This clonotype was counted many times. The V gene is TRBV10-2, the J gene TRBJ1-2; perhaps TRBD1 as D (6 bases). The CDR3 length is 13 residues. Germline CDR1 is WSHSY and CDR2 is SAAADI. V lost 2 bases and J 8 bases, leaving 12 bases between the germline ends. The DNA for the CDR3 is TGCGCCAGCAGTGAGCCGGACAGACGGGGCTACACCTTC. Translation: CASSEPDRRGYTF.

As for this clonotype: Germline and junction disagree at one end, which may indicate a read error. V gene TRBV14 combines with J gene TRBJ1-1; D might be TRBD1 (6 bases). Germline V lookup: CDR1 SGHDN, CDR2 FVKESK. This CDR3 spans 13 amino acids. As DNA, the CDR3 is TGTGCCAGCAGCCATGGACAGAACGCTGAAGCTTTCTTT. Translation gives CASSHGQNAEAFF.

This clonotype was seen ten or more times. This sequence joins TRBV29-1 and TRBJ1-5, with unresolved D. Germline assignment: CDR1 SQVTM and CDR2 ANQGSEA. The CDR3 is 13 residues long. V was trimmed by 4 bases and J by 6 bases, leaving 13 bases between them. CDR3: CSVVEGLAQPQHF. CDR3 sequence (DNA): TGCAGCGTTGTTGAGGGTTTGGCTCAGCCCCAGCATTTT.

This clonotype was picked up many times. The V gene is TRBV18, the J gene TRBJ2-3, with D perhaps TRBD1 (5 bases). The CDR3 covers 15 residues. Germline V CDR1 and CDR2: KGHSH, LQKENI. The V end lost 0 bases, the J end lost 4 bases, and 11 bases lay between the germline ends. The CDR3 is CASSPPNRPSDTQYF. The CDR3, as DNA: TGTGCCAGCTCACCACCAAACAGGCCTTCAGATACGCAGTATTTT.

This chain links TRBV18 with TRBJ2-1; 7 bases are a match to TRBD2. The germline V gene has CDR1 KGHSH and CDR2 LQKENI. The CDR3 totals 16 residues. V was clipped by 3 bases and J by 1 base; unmatched bases: 6. The CDR3 bases are TGTGCCAGCTCACCGGCCGGGAGGAGTTCCTACAATGAGCAGTTCTTC. This translates into CASSPAGRSSYNEQFF.

This clonotype was detected only a few times. This chain joins TRBV30 and TRBJ2-1; TRBD1 matches at 8 bases. CDR3 size: 14 residues. V lost 3 bases and J lost 8; bases outside the gene matches: 9. CDR1 GTSNPN and CDR2 SVGIG come from the germline V gene (reference sequence). This chain's CDR3 is CAWSPGGRADEQFF. CDR3 DNA: TGTGCCTGGAGCCCAGGGGGCAGGGCCGATGAGCAGTTCTTC.

This clonotype was picked up many times. The genes are TRBV20-1 and TRBJ2-7; 11 positions agree with TRBD2. The CDR3 totals 13 residues. V lost 5 bases, J lost 7 bases, and 7 bases stayed unmatched. The germline gives CDR1 DFQATT, CDR2 SNEGSKA (reference sequence). CDR3: CSAPGTSGSEQYF. Written as DNA, the CDR3 is TGCAGTGCTCCCGGGACTAGCGGCTCAGAGCAGTACTTC.

This clonotype was recorded at least ten times. This chain uses TRBV20-1 with TRBJ2-7; TRBD2 matches 13 bases. Germline values: CDR1 DFQATT, CDR2 SNEGSKA (reference sequence). Losses at the gene ends were 5 bases for V and 5 bases for J; bases not matched to a gene: 12. CDR3 length equals 16 residues. CDR3 DNA sequence: TGCAGTGCTGCCCCCCTACTAGCGGGAGGGCAGAACGAGCAGTACTTC. Translation gives CSAAPLLAGGQNEQYF.

This clonotype was seen many times. The chain recombines TRBV2 with TRBJ1-2, with 8 bases identical to TRBD1. CDR3 length: 14 residues. The V segment lost 8 bases and the J segment 4 bases; nucleotides outside the gene matches: 9. The V gene's germline CDR1 is SNHLY and CDR2 FYNNEI. CDR3 in amino acids: CASLRTGLTYGYTF. The CDR3 bases are TGTGCCAGCCTGAGGACAGGGCTGACCTATGGCTACACCTTC. Looking up the rest from reference TRBV2 and TRBJ1-2 gives the full variable domain: EPEVTQTPSHQVTQMGQEVILRCVPISNHLYFYWYRQILGQKVEFLVSFYNNEISEKSEIFDDQFSVERPDGSNFTLKIRSTKLEDSAMYFCASLRTGLTYGYTFGSGTRLTVV.

This clonotype was seen repeatedly, ten times or more. The genes are TRBV24-1 and TRBJ1-2, with D perhaps matching TRBD1 (6 bases). This CDR3 comprises 16 residues. Germline loops: CDR1 KGHDR, CDR2 SFDVKD. With 3 bases removed from V and 4 bases from J, the gap between germline ends came to 17 bases. CDR3: CATSDAPAGQIYGYTF. The DNA for the CDR3 is TGTGCCACCAGTGATGCCCCAGCCGGACAGATCTATGGCTACACCTTC.

This clonotype has ten or more counts. This rearrangement joins TRBV28 to TRBJ2-7, with D unclear. Germline CDR1 MDHEN, CDR2 SYDVKM. This CDR3 is built from 10 residues. Trimming left V 10 bases short and J 1 base short, with 5 bases between. The CDR3 sequence: CATQSYEQYF. The CDR3 bases are TGTGCCACCCAGTCCTACGAGCAGTACTTC.

This clonotype was picked up a small number of times. The chain combines TRBV29-1 with TRBJ1-2; no reliable D call. V shed 7 bases and J shed 4 bases, with 13 bases lying between them. The CDR3 contains 12 residues. Looked up from germline, CDR1 is SQVTM and CDR2 is ANQGSEA. Here the CDR3 DNA reads TGCAGCGGGTCGGTGGGAAGCTATGGCTACACCTTC. It is translated as CSGSVGSYGYTF. Supplemented by reference TRBV29-1 and TRBJ1-2, the full variable domain reads SAVISQKPSRDICQRGTSLTIQCQVDSQVTMMFWYRQQPGQSLTLIATANQGSEATYESGFVIDKFPISRPNLTFSTLTVSNMSPEDSSIYLCSGSVGSYGYTFGSGTRLTVV.

This chain connects TRBV6-9 to TRBJ2-2; D is perhaps TRBD1 or TRBD2 (5 bases each). Trimming pared 2 bases from V and 4 bases from J, leaving 8 bases between. CDR3 length: 14 residues. CDR1 and CDR2 (germline): MNHGY, SVAAGI. In DNA, the CDR3 is TGTGCCAGCAGTTATGGGGGTCTCACCGGGGAGCTGTTTTTT. Protein sequence: CASSYGGLTGELFF.

This clonotype showed up many times. The chain couples TRBV5-1 to TRBJ2-7; 8 bases align to TRBD1. Trimming took 3 bases from V and 6 from J; bases not matched to a gene: 11. This CDR3 is 15 amino acids long. Germline lookup yields CDR1 SGHRS and CDR2 YFSETQ. In DNA, the CDR3 is TGCGCCAGCAGCTGGCGGACAGGGTATTCGATCGAGCAGTACTTC. It translates to CASSWRTGYSIEQYF.

This clonotype was seen more than once but under ten times. V and J are TRBV5-1 and TRBJ2-7, with TRBD1 identical over 9 bases. The germline V gene has CDR1 SGHRS and CDR2 YFSETQ. The CDR3 spans 15 residues. Trimming removed 4 bases from V and 2 bases from J; junction bases left unmatched: 7. The DNA for the CDR3 is TGCGCCAGCAGCCAAACAGGGGGCTCGACCTACGAGCAGTACTTC. This gives the protein CASSQTGGSTYEQYF.

This clonotype has a handful of counts. The genes are TRBV5-1 and TRBJ1-1; tentative D call: TRBD1 (5 bases). The CDR3 loop spans 14 amino acids. Germline V gene data show CDR1 as SGHRS and CDR2 as YFSETQ. V lost 1 base and J 6 bases, leaving 13 bases between the germline ends. The CDR3 spells CASSLQWVGPEAFF. The CDR3 DNA reads as TGCGCCAGCAGCTTGCAATGGGTGGGACCTGAAGCTTTCTTT. The full variable domain, its missing parts supplied by reference TRBV5-1 and TRBJ1-1, is KAGVTQTPRYLIKTRGQQVTLSCSPISGHRSVSWYQQTPGQGLQFLFEYFSETQRNKGNFPGRFSGRQFSNSRSEMNVSTLELGDSALYLCASSLQWVGPEAFFGQGTRLTVV.

This clonotype was detected only once. One end of the junction is discordant with germline, which a read error may explain. The chain couples TRBV12-5 to TRBJ2-1, with D hard to call. In germline, CDR1 is LGHNT, CDR2 FRNRAP. The CDR3 has 12 residues. The CDR3 sequence is CASGLTFNERFF. DNA for the CDR3: TGTGCTAGTGGTTTAACCTTCAATGAGCGGTTCTTC.

This clonotype was seen ten or more times. The chain employs TRBV9 and TRBJ2-1, with D tentatively TRBD2 (6 bases). The CDR3 runs to 16 residues. Germline V lookup: CDR1 SGDLS, CDR2 YYNGEE. Trimming removed 0 bases from V and 8 bases from J, with 18 bases in between. DNA for the CDR3: TGTGCCAGCAGCGTAGGTCGAAACGGGAGATCAGATGAGCAGTTCTTC. Its translation: CASSVGRNGRSDEQFF.